The sequence of this TCR beta chain was determined in a study of CD8 T cells in Susac syndrome. The CDR3 runs 11 residues. The V gene end was trimmed by 5 bases and the J gene end by 4 bases; junction bases not matched to a gene: 2. The V gene's germline CDR1 is DFQATT and CDR2 SNEGSKA (reference sequence). Random hexamers primed reverse transcription of about 0.45 to 1 ug RNA. immunoSEQ multiplex PCR amplified TCR beta CDR3 across 54 Vbeta, 13 Jbeta. TCRdb re-derived calls from the immunoSEQ multiplex PCR reads in MiXCR, one entry per CDR3 protein. The sample records approximately 210,000 distinct CDR3 sequences, 95% being singletons. This clonotype was seen only once.

The receptor comes from a human donor with multiple sclerosis. Specimen: CD4+ T cells from PBMCs. The rearrangement links TRBV20-1 to TRBJ2-7, with TRBD1 identical over 7 bases. The CDR3 region is CSAVTGYEQYF. CDR3 DNA sequence: TGCAGTGCTGTGACAGGGTACGAGCAGTACTTC.